The 13 T cell receptor beta chains in this list originate from one sample, sequenced in a study of T cell responses to AZD1222 COVID-19 vaccine. Method: immunoSEQ multiplex PCR; TCRdb's copy keeps in-frame clones and lacks some. The sample consists of fewer than 150,000 clones, 70% to 85% of them appearing once. The sequencing here drew on peripheral blood, taken on day 0 of AZD1222 vaccination. The receptors derive from an adult in good health.

The V gene is TRBV6-5, the J gene TRBJ2-7; the D gene is possibly TRBD2 (5 bases). Trimming took 7 bases from V and 3 from J, leaving 19 bases between them. The CDR3 length is 15 residues. Germline V gene lookup returns CDR1 MNHEY and CDR2 SVGAGI. The CDR3 reads CASTNLVGAYYEQYF. CDR3 sequence (DNA): TGTGCCAGCACCAACCTGGTGGGAGCCTACTACGAGCAGTACTTC.

The chain has TRBV20-1 and TRBJ1-6; 7 positions match TRBD1. The germline gives CDR1 DFQATT, CDR2 SNEGSKA (reference sequence). The CDR3 totals 14 residues. Trimming at V came to 3 bases and at J to 10 bases, leaving 9 bases not matched to a gene. CDR3 in amino acids: CSASAGGLKSPLHF. The CDR3, as DNA: TGCAGTGCTAGTGCAGGGGGATTAAAATCACCCCTCCACTTT.

The J gene is TRBJ2-7, the V gene TRBV2, with 7 bases matching TRBD1. V lost 8 bases to trimming and J lost 1 base; unmatched junction nucleotides: 11. CDR3 length equals 15 residues. CDR1 is SNHLY, CDR2 FYNNEI, per germline. Here the CDR3 reads CASLILTGPSYEQYF. The DNA of the CDR3 is TGTGCCAGCCTAATCCTGACAGGGCCGTCCTACGAGCAGTACTTC.

V is TRBV5-8 and J is TRBJ1-5; D gene uncertain. Germline V gene data show CDR1 as SGHTS and CDR2 as YDEGEE. The CDR3 sequence is 15 residues long. V dropped 3 bases and J dropped 0 bases, with 10 bases sitting between them. The DNA for the CDR3 is TGTGCCAGCAGCTCCGGCCTACTTAGCAATCAGCCCCAGCATTTT. The encoded protein is CASSSGLLSNQPQHF.

The chain joins TRBV7-9 to TRBJ1-5; no clear D. The germline V and J ends were trimmed by 3 bases and 9 bases, with 9 bases remaining between them. The CDR3 loop spans 12 amino acids. Germline V gives CDR1 SEHNR, CDR2 FQNEAQ (reference sequence). The CDR3 sequence: CASSFPGRPQHF. CDR3 nucleotides: TGTGCCAGCAGCTTTCCCGGGAGGCCCCAGCATTTT. Drawing the rest from reference TRBV7-9 and TRBJ1-5, the complete variable domain is DTGVSQNPRHKITKRGQNVTFRCDPISEHNRLYWYRQTLGQGPEFLTYFQNEAQLEKSRLLSDRFSAERPKGSFSTLEIQRTEQGDSAMYLCASSFPGRPQHFGDGTRLSIL.

This clone was observed a handful of times. This rearrangement joins TRBV5-5 to TRBJ1-1; weak D call: TRBD1 (6 bases). The CDR3 length is 12 residues. Germline loops: CDR1 SGHKS, CDR2 YYEKEE (reference sequence). The ends were cut back, 4 bases at V and 12 bases at J, with 16 bases in the middle. CDR3 coding DNA: TGTGCCAGCAGCGGACAGTCGGAGGTGACTTTCTTT. Its protein is CASSGQSEVTFF. Full variable domain (rest looked up from reference TRBV5-5 and TRBJ1-1): DAGVTQSPTHLIKTRGQQVTLRCSPISGHKSVSWYQQVLGQGPQFIFQYYEKEERGRGNFPDRFSARQFPNYSSELNVNALLLGDSALYLCASSGQSEVTFFGQGTRLTVV.

The genes are TRBV28 and TRBJ2-7; 7 nucleotides align to TRBD1. This CDR3 is built from 16 residues. Germline loops: CDR1 MDHEN, CDR2 SYDVKM. With 4 bases clipped from V and 10 bases from J, the junction kept 19 bases outside the gene matches. CDR3 sequence (DNA): TGTGCCAGCAGTTCCGAAGGGGGACAGCCCTTTACATTTCAGTACTTC. It is translated as CASSSEGGQPFTFQYF.

V is TRBV7-8 and J is TRBJ2-3; D remains ambiguous. CDR3 length equals 16 residues. V gave up 5 bases and J gave up 1 base, with 16 bases separating them. Germline CDR1 and CDR2: SGHVS and FQNEAQ. The CDR3 region is CASSHGVASGTDTQYF. Written as DNA, the CDR3 is TGTGCCAGCAGCCACGGTGTCGCCTCTGGCACAGATACGCAGTATTTT.

Only a few counts were recorded for this clone. The V call is TRBV28, the J call TRBJ2-7; D is possibly TRBD1 or TRBD2 (6 bases each). Trimming left V 5 bases short and J 2 bases short, with 22 bases between. The germline gives CDR1 MDHEN, CDR2 SYDVKM. CDR3 length equals 17 residues. CDR3 sequence reads: CASSPPRWGAIPYEQYF. The DNA of the CDR3 is TGTGCCAGCAGTCCTCCACGGTGGGGGGCCATCCCCTACGAGCAGTACTTC.

V gene TRBV4-1 combines with J gene TRBJ1-1; tentatively, D is TRBD1 (5 bases). V lost 0 bases, J lost 1 base, and 6 bases lay in between. Germline loops: CDR1 MGHRA, CDR2 YSYEKL. The CDR3 consists of 14 residues. DNA for the CDR3: TGCGCCAGCAGCCAAGAAACAGGGAACACTGAAGCTTTCTTT. It yields the protein CASSQETGNTEAFF.

The chain uses TRBV7-3 and TRBJ2-1; tentatively, D is TRBD2 (5 bases). Trimming took off 1 base at V and 6 bases at J, with 7 bases between the two ends. The CDR3 runs to 13 residues. Germline lookup yields CDR1 SGHTA and CDR2 FQGTGA. For the CDR3, the DNA is TGTGCCAGCAGCTTAAGCGGAGGCAATGAGCAGTTCTTC. It yields the protein CASSLSGGNEQFF.

V and J are TRBV7-9 and TRBJ2-4, with no clear D. CDR1 and CDR2 (germline): SEHNR, FQNEAQ (reference sequence). There are 17 residues in the CDR3. The V and J ends lost 0 bases and 5 bases respectively, with 17 bases between them. In DNA, the CDR3 is TGTGCCAGCAGCTTAGCTCTTTCACAGCAACGAGAAAACATTCAGTACTTC. The encoded protein is CASSLALSQQRENIQYF. The whole variable domain, filled in from reference TRBV7-9 and TRBJ2-4, reads DTGVSQNPRHKITKRGQNVTFRCDPISEHNRLYWYRQTLGQGPEFLTYFQNEAQLEKSRLLSDRFSAERPKGSFSTLEIQRTEQGDSAMYLCASSLALSQQRENIQYFGAGTRLSVL.

CDR3 region: CASSKGPGEQYF. CDR3 sequence (DNA): TGTGCCAGCAGCAAGGGACCGGGGGAGCAGTACTTC. This sequence joins TRBV5-4 and TRBJ2-7; D could derive from TRBD1 or TRBD2 (5 bases each). This CDR3 has 12 amino acids. V lost 4 bases and J lost 7, with 12 bases in between. Germline V gene sequence: CDR1 SGHNT, CDR2 YYREEE (reference sequence).